What follows are 26 T cell receptor beta chains derived from one specimen sequenced in a study of blood T cell repertoires in COVID-19. Libraries were prepared by immunoSEQ multiplex PCR; TCRdb keeps only in-frame clonotypes and omits some of them. This table holds about 210,000 clones, roughly nine tenths found once. Sequenced input: peripheral blood. These TCRs come from a woman in her seventies with acute or convalescent COVID-19.

The chain recombines TRBV5-4 with TRBJ1-1; D is uncertain. The CDR3 totals 16 residues. V gave up 1 base and J gave up 0 bases, with 13 bases separating them. Looked up from germline, CDR1 is SGHNT and CDR2 is YYREEE (reference sequence). This CDR3 reads CASSLWSALMNTEAFF. CDR3 nucleotides: TGTGCCAGCAGCTTGTGGTCAGCGCTCATGAACACTGAAGCTTTCTTT.

The CDR3 is CASSQERGQGARSEQFF. DNA for the CDR3: TGCGCCAGCAGCCAAGAACGGGGACAGGGGGCGCGTAGTGAGCAGTTCTTC. This rearrangement joins TRBV4-1 to TRBJ2-1; TRBD1 matches at 12 bases. Germline V gene data show CDR1 as MGHRA and CDR2 as YSYEKL. V trimming: 0 bases; J trimming: 9 bases; junction bases outside the gene matches: 9. This CDR3 spans 17 amino acids.

The rearrangement joins TRBV27 to TRBJ2-3; D call uncertain. Germline-derived CDR1 and CDR2 are MNHEY and SMNVEV (reference sequence). V lost 4 bases and J 2 bases, leaving 10 bases between the germline ends. The CDR3 extends over 14 amino acids. The CDR3 nucleotides read TGTGCCAGCAGTTGGGCAGGCTTCACAGATACGCAGTATTTT. It specifies CASSWAGFTDTQYF.

The chain uses TRBV18 and TRBJ2-2; TRBD2 agrees at 7 bases. CDR3 length: 17 residues. Germline assignment: CDR1 KGHSH and CDR2 LQKENI. V lost 0 bases and J lost 1; bases outside the gene matches: 5. The CDR3 DNA sequence: TGTGCCAGCTCACCACCGGTCGGGGGGTTGAACACCGGGGAGCTGTTTTTT. This encodes CASSPPVGGLNTGELFF.

V is TRBV28 and J is TRBJ1-2; 10 nucleotides agree with TRBD1. Per germline, CDR1 MDHEN and CDR2 SYDVKM. CDR3 length: 13 amino acids. The ends lost 5 bases at V and 8 bases at J; junction bases unmatched: 5. CDR3 region: CASSPRDRGGYTF. DNA of the CDR3: TGTGCCAGCAGTCCCAGGGACAGGGGAGGCTACACCTTC.

The chain is built from TRBV7-2 and TRBJ1-1; D unclear. The CDR3 has 16 residues. The germline V and J ends were trimmed by 2 bases and 4 bases, with 17 bases remaining between them. Germline V gene lookup returns CDR1 SGHTA and CDR2 FQGNSA. In DNA form, the CDR3 reads TGTGCCAGCAGCTTATCGACGGCGGGGTTCGGCACTGAAGCTTTCTTT. This gives the protein CASSLSTAGFGTEAFF.

This clone was seen only a few times. The chain recombines TRBV3-1 (or the pseudogene TRBV3-2) with TRBJ2-3, with D possibly matching TRBD2 (6 bases). The CDR3 sequence is 11 residues long. Germline V gene data show CDR1 as LGHDT and CDR2 as YNNKEL (reference sequence). Between the trimmed V and J ends, which lost 6 bases and 5 bases, there was a span of 6 bases. The CDR3 sequence is CASRRGDTQYF. The DNA of the CDR3 is TGTGCCAGCAGGCGGGGAGATACGCAGTATTTT.

The J gene is TRBJ2-1, the V gene TRBV5-1, with 14 bases that match TRBD2. CDR1 is SGHRS and CDR2 is YFSETQ in the germline V gene. V was clipped by 4 bases and J by 7 bases; unmatched bases: 4. The CDR3 has 15 residues. CDR3 region: CASSGTSGRGNEQFF. The CDR3, as DNA: TGCGCCAGCAGCGGGACTAGCGGGAGAGGAAATGAGCAGTTCTTC. Drawing the rest from reference TRBV5-1 and TRBJ2-1, the complete variable domain is KAGVTQTPRYLIKTRGQQVTLSCSPISGHRSVSWYQQTPGQGLQFLFEYFSETQRNKGNFPGRFSGRQFSNSRSEMNVSTLELGDSALYLCASSGTSGRGNEQFFGPGTRLTVL.

This clone appeared once. This chain links TRBV11-3 with TRBJ1-2; D possibly corresponds to TRBD1 (5 bases). The CDR3 runs 14 residues. Germline assignment: CDR1 SGHNT and CDR2 YENEEA. V lost 2 bases and J lost 8, with 15 bases in between. CDR3 sequence: CASSLMAGQGGYTF. The CDR3 bases are TGTGCCAGCAGCTTAATGGCGGGGCAGGGCGGCTACACCTTC.

The V call is TRBV24-1, the J call TRBJ2-1, with TRBD2 as a possible D gene (6 bases). This CDR3 has 12 residues. The ends were cut back, 12 bases at V and 2 bases at J, with 10 bases in the middle. From germline, CDR1 is KGHDR and CDR2 SFDVKD. CDR3 loop: CAPRGPYNEQFF. CDR3 DNA sequence: TGTGCCCCGCGGGGCCCCTACAATGAGCAGTTCTTC.

The chain is built from TRBV15 and TRBJ1-4; D gene unclear. Trimming left V 1 base short and J 3 bases short, with 12 bases between. This CDR3 is built from 16 residues. CDR1 and CDR2 from the germline V gene are LNHNV and YYDKDF (reference sequence). CDR3 in amino acids: CATSRARGGSNEKLFF. CDR3 bases: TGTGCCACCAGCAGAGCACGGGGAGGCTCTAATGAAAAACTGTTTTTT.

The CDR3 coding sequence is TGTGCCAGCAGTGCGCTCTCCCAGGGGGCGACGGGAAACACCATATATTTT. This gives the protein CASSALSQGATGNTIYF. V is TRBV6-1 and J is TRBJ1-3, with 8 positions matching TRBD1. The CDR3 totals 17 residues. Trimming at V came to 4 bases and at J to 4 bases, leaving 12 bases not matched to a gene. Germline CDR1 MNHNS, CDR2 SASEGT.

The rearrangement links TRBV11-3 to TRBJ2-3, with 8 positions matching TRBD2. The CDR3 totals 16 residues. The J segment lost 0 bases and the V segment lost 1 base, leaving 3 bases of the junction unmatched. In germline, CDR1 is SGHNT, CDR2 YENEEA. The CDR3 loop is CASSLGASGSTDTQYF. The CDR3 nucleotides read TGTGCCAGCAGCTTAGGGGCTAGCGGGAGCACAGATACGCAGTATTTT.

The V gene is TRBV2, the J gene TRBJ1-1; D is unresolved. V dropped 6 bases and J dropped 0 bases, with 11 bases sitting between them. The CDR3 runs 14 residues. The germline V gene has CDR1 SNHLY and CDR2 FYNNEI. The CDR3 region is CASSLERMNTEAFF. DNA for the CDR3: TGTGCCAGCAGCCTGGAGCGCATGAACACTGAAGCTTTCTTT.

This chain connects TRBV7-9 to TRBJ1-1; D uncertain. V gave up 7 bases and J gave up 8 bases, with 17 bases separating them. This CDR3 is built from 13 residues. CDR1 is SEHNR, CDR2 FQNEAQ, per germline (reference sequence). Written as DNA, the CDR3 is TGTGCCAGCACCCCTAGCGCAGGTTGGGAAGCTTTCTTT. This translates into CASTPSAGWEAFF.

This clone has only one observation. The V call is TRBV5-6, the J call TRBJ1-3; the match to TRBD1 covers 9 bases. The V gene end was trimmed by 3 bases and the J gene end by 0 bases; junction bases not matched to a gene: 7. The CDR3 spans 17 residues. The V gene's germline CDR1 is SGHDT and CDR2 YYEEEE. CDR3 region: CASSSLQGASSGNTIYF. As DNA, the CDR3 is TGTGCCAGCAGCTCCTTACAGGGGGCCAGCTCTGGAAACACCATATATTTT.

J is TRBJ1-6 and V is TRBV27; 7 positions agree with TRBD1. The germline CDR1 and CDR2 sequences are MNHEY and SMNVEV (reference sequence). J gave up 4 bases and V 3 bases, and 6 bases lay outside the gene matches. The CDR3 is made up of 16 amino acids. The CDR3 loop is CASSLVPGQYNSPLHF. The CDR3 DNA follows: TGTGCCAGCAGTTTGGTACCGGGACAGTATAATTCACCCCTCCACTTT.

This clone was recorded once. The rearrangement joins TRBV19 to TRBJ1-2, with 8 bases matching TRBD1. V lost 10 bases and J lost 4; bases outside the gene matches: 11. There are 14 residues in the CDR3. CDR1 and CDR2 from the germline V gene are LNHDA and SQIVND (reference sequence). CDR3 loop: CATKDGQGGYGYTF. DNA of the CDR3: TGTGCCACCAAAGACGGACAGGGCGGCTATGGCTACACCTTC.

The chain recombines TRBV19 with TRBJ1-5; no firm D call. Germline loops: CDR1 LNHDA, CDR2 SQIVND (reference sequence). The V gene lost 0 bases and the J gene lost 5 bases, with 11 bases spanning the gap. This CDR3 spans 15 amino acids. The CDR3 DNA is TGTGCCAGTAGTATAGATCGGAGATGGGATCAGCCCCAGCATTTT. Translated, it gives CASSIDRRWDQPQHF.

The chain links TRBV29-1 to TRBJ2-1; possible D gene TRBD1, 6 bases. V was cut by 7 bases and J by 1 base, with 20 bases left in between. CDR3 length: 16 residues. Germline V gene lookup returns CDR1 SQVTM and CDR2 ANQGSEA. CDR3: CSARDNNKGSYNEQFF. The CDR3 bases are TGCAGCGCAAGGGACAACAACAAGGGGTCCTACAATGAGCAGTTCTTC.

This clone has just a few counts. The chain employs TRBV19 and TRBJ2-1; a possible D gene is TRBD2 (6 bases). The V end was cut by 4 bases, the J end by 1 base, with 14 bases between. Germline V gene sequence: CDR1 LNHDA, CDR2 SQIVND (reference sequence). The CDR3 spans 16 residues. This CDR3 reads CASSTRTGDSYNEQFF. For the CDR3, the DNA is TGTGCCAGTAGTACTCGGACGGGGGATTCCTACAATGAGCAGTTCTTC.

The rearrangement links TRBV5-6 to TRBJ1-2, with D maybe TRBD1 (6 bases). The CDR3 has 15 amino acids. Germline assignment: CDR1 SGHDT and CDR2 YYEEEE. Trimming shortened V by 4 bases and J by 8 bases, and 21 bases separated the two germline ends. The CDR3 sequence: CASSATGTLTQGYTF. The CDR3 region has the DNA TGTGCCAGCAGCGCGACCGGGACACTAACGCAAGGCTACACCTTC.

This chain connects TRBV28 to TRBJ2-7; the D is unclear. The CDR3 has 13 amino acids. CDR1 is MDHEN and CDR2 is SYDVKM in the germline V gene. The ends were cut back, 2 bases at V and 2 bases at J, with 7 bases in the middle. CDR3 protein: CASSLVTPYEQYF. The CDR3 region has the DNA TGTGCCAGCAGTTTAGTCACACCCTACGAGCAGTACTTC.

V and J are TRBV19 and TRBJ1-5, with 9 nucleotides matching TRBD1. CDR3 length: 14 amino acids. V trimming: 8 bases; J trimming: 7 bases; junction bases outside the gene matches: 9. Germline V gives CDR1 LNHDA, CDR2 SQIVND (reference sequence). Written as DNA, the CDR3 is TGTGCCAGTCGTCCCGGGACAGGGCTCCAGCCCCAGCATTTT. It encodes CASRPGTGLQPQHF. Complete variable domain (other parts from reference TRBV19 and TRBJ1-5): DGGITQSPKYLFRKEGQNVTLSCEQNLNHDAMYWYRQDPGQGLRLIYYSQIVNDFQKGDIAEGYSVSREKKESFPLTVTSAQKNPTAFYLCASRPGTGLQPQHFGDGTRLSIL.

CDR3 nucleotide sequence: TGTGCCAGCAGCACAAGGCAGCAGGGGATTACCTATGGCTACACCTTC. It codes for CASSTRQQGITYGYTF. V usage is TRBV21-1 and J usage is TRBJ1-2; the table's D call, TRBD1, was not checked against the DNA. TRBV21-1 is an annotated pseudogene. The CDR3 covers 16 residues.

A single count supports this clone. The V and J genes are TRBV14 and TRBJ2-1; D remains ambiguous. V lost 0 bases and J lost 12, with 6 bases in between. The CDR3 consists of 11 residues. Germline lookup yields CDR1 SGHDN and CDR2 FVKESK. The CDR3 nucleotides are TGTGCCAGCAGCCAAGATACAAGGCAGTTCTTC. Translating it yields CASSQDTRQFF.